Listed below are T cell receptor beta chains from one sample, sequenced in a study of graft-versus-host responses after intestinal transplantation. These receptors' targets are unknown. This table comes from immunoSEQ multiplex PCR, and its TCRdb copy is limited to in-frame clones, with some not included. The table has under 150,000 clones, more than 90% seen once. This material consisted of unstimulated CD4+ T cells sorted from spleen or lymph node cells, taken before intestinal transplant. Receptors were obtained from a human donor who received an intestinal transplant. Both conserved end residues are part of each CDR3. D genes are given only for firm matches. Where a row states a size, it is once, few, many or the class of an expanded clone; other rows omit it.

clone_size: NA; v_call: TRBV14; j_call: TRBJ2-1; d_call: TRBD1; cdr3_nt: TGTGCCAGCAGCCAAGCCCTCGGGACAGTATACAATGAGCAGTTCTTC; cdr3_aa: CASSQALGTVYNEQFF
clone_size: NA; v_call: TRBV5-1; j_call: TRBJ2-1; d_call: NA; cdr3_nt: TGCGCCAGCAGCCAAGAGGTAGCGGATTACAATGAGCAGTTCTTC; cdr3_aa: CASSQEVADYNEQFF
clone_size: NA; v_call: TRBV18; j_call: TRBJ1-2; d_call: TRBD1; cdr3_nt: TGTGCCAGCTCACCTGACAGGGACTATGGCTACACCTTC; cdr3_aa: CASSPDRDYGYTF
clone_size: few; v_call: TRBV6-5; j_call: TRBJ2-7; d_call: NA; cdr3_nt: TGTGCCAGCAGTTACTCGATCAGTCCCACTACGGAGCAGTACTTC; cdr3_aa: CASSYSISPTTEQYF
clone_size: once; v_call: TRBV19; j_call: TRBJ2-5; d_call: TRBD2; cdr3_nt: TGTGCCAGTAGTAAACTAGCGGGGGTAGAGACCCAGTACTTC; cdr3_aa: CASSKLAGVETQYF
clone_size: NA; v_call: TRBV5-1; j_call: TRBJ2-5; d_call: TRBD2; cdr3_nt: TGCGCCAGCAGCCCCGGGACTAGCGGGCAAGAGACCCAGTACTTC; cdr3_aa: CASSPGTSGQETQYF
clone_size: NA; v_call: TRBV5-1; j_call: TRBJ2-5; d_call: NA; cdr3_nt: TGCGCCAGCAGCTTGCGAGGGAGGCAAGAGACCCAGTACTTC; cdr3_aa: CASSLRGRQETQYF
clone_size: NA; v_call: TRBV5-1; j_call: TRBJ2-5; d_call: NA; cdr3_nt: TGCGCCAGCAGCTTGGGCACGGGGGCCCGGGAGACCCAGTACTTC; cdr3_aa: CASSLGTGARETQYF
clone_size: few; v_call: TRBV18; j_call: TRBJ2-6; d_call: NA; cdr3_nt: TGTGCCAGCTCACCCGCCCCAACGGGGGCCAACGTCCTGACTTTC; cdr3_aa: CASSPAPTGANVLTF
clone_size: NA; v_call: TRBV19; j_call: TRBJ2-5; d_call: TRBD2; cdr3_nt: TGTGCCAGTAGTATGAGACTAGCGGTACAAGAGACCCAGTACTTC; cdr3_aa: CASSMRLAVQETQYF
clone_size: NA; v_call: TRBV7-9; j_call: TRBJ1-2; d_call: TRBD1; cdr3_nt: TGTGCCAGCGCCTACACAGGGGACTATGGCTACACCTTC; cdr3_aa: CASAYTGDYGYTF
clone_size: NA; v_call: TRBV5-1; j_call: TRBJ1-3; d_call: NA; cdr3_nt: TGCGCCAGCAGCCCGGATAGGAGCTCTGGAAACACCATATATTTT; cdr3_aa: CASSPDRSSGNTIYF
clone_size: NA; v_call: TRBV2; j_call: TRBJ2-4; d_call: NA; cdr3_nt: TGTGCCAGCAGTGAGGAGGGGAACATTCAGTACTTC; cdr3_aa: CASSEEGNIQYF
clone_size: NA; v_call: TRBV6-1; j_call: TRBJ2-3; d_call: TRBD2; cdr3_nt: TGTGCCGCCCGCGGGGGGGCACGAGATACGCAGTATTTT; cdr3_aa: CAARGGARDTQYF
clone_size: NA; v_call: TRBV7-9; j_call: TRBJ1-6; d_call: TRBD1; cdr3_nt: TGTGCCAGCAGCTTAGAGGACAGGCGTAATTCACCCCTCCACTTT; cdr3_aa: CASSLEDRRNSPLHF
clone_size: once; v_call: TRBV6-1; j_call: TRBJ2-7; d_call: NA; cdr3_nt: TGTGCCAGCAGTGAGACACCGACCTACGAGCAGTACTTC; cdr3_aa: CASSETPTYEQYF
clone_size: NA; v_call: TRBV18; j_call: TRBJ2-3; d_call: TRBD1; cdr3_nt: TGTGCCAGCTCACCGTCCCGGGACAGGGAAGATACGCAGTATTTT; cdr3_aa: CASSPSRDREDTQYF
clone_size: NA; v_call: TRBV6-5; j_call: TRBJ1-4; d_call: NA; cdr3_nt: TGTGCCAGCAGACTTAATGAAAAACTGTTTTTT; cdr3_aa: CASRLNEKLFF
clone_size: NA; v_call: TRBV6-5; j_call: TRBJ1-2; d_call: TRBD1; cdr3_nt: TGTGCCAGCAGTTTCTCCGGGACAGGGTATGGCTACACCTTC; cdr3_aa: CASSFSGTGYGYTF
clone_size: NA; v_call: TRBV15; j_call: TRBJ1-3; d_call: NA; cdr3_nt: TGTGCCACCAGCAGAGACAGGGACACCGCCTCTGGAAACACCATATATTTT; cdr3_aa: CATSRDRDTASGNTIYF
clone_size: NA; v_call: TRBV2; j_call: TRBJ2-4; d_call: TRBD1; cdr3_nt: TGTGCCAGCAGGAGGACAGGGACAGGGAAAAACATTCAGTACTTC; cdr3_aa: CASRRTGTGKNIQYF
clone_size: NA; v_call: TRBV30; j_call: TRBJ2-1; d_call: TRBD2; cdr3_nt: TGTGCTTTAAGTAGCGGGGGGACCAATGAGCAGTTCTTC; cdr3_aa: CALSSGGTNEQFF
clone_size: NA; v_call: TRBV5-5; j_call: TRBJ1-2; d_call: TRBD1; cdr3_nt: TGTGCCAGCAGCGCGGACAGGTTGGACTATGGCTACACCTTC; cdr3_aa: CASSADRLDYGYTF
clone_size: NA; v_call: TRBV5-1; j_call: TRBJ2-7; d_call: TRBD1; cdr3_nt: TGCGCCAGCAGCTGGACAGGGGCTCGGATCGAGCAGTACTTC; cdr3_aa: CASSWTGARIEQYF
clone_size: NA; v_call: TRBV4-1; j_call: TRBJ2-3; d_call: TRBD1; cdr3_nt: TGCGCCAGCAGTCCCCCGACAGGGATTACAGATACGCAGTATTTT; cdr3_aa: CASSPPTGITDTQYF
clone_size: NA; v_call: TRBV9; j_call: TRBJ1-3; d_call: NA; cdr3_nt: TGTGCCCCGACAGGACGGAACTCTGGAAACACCATATATTTT; cdr3_aa: CAPTGRNSGNTIYF
clone_size: NA; v_call: TRBV7-9; j_call: TRBJ2-7; d_call: TRBD2; cdr3_nt: TGTGCCAGCAGCGTAGCGTCGGGTGCGCAAGAGCGGGATTACTACGAGCAGTACTTC; cdr3_aa: CASSVASGAQERDYYEQYF
clone_size: NA; v_call: TRBV6-1; j_call: TRBJ2-7; d_call: NA; cdr3_nt: TGTGCCAGCAGTGAATCGGGGACGGGTCCCTACGAGCAGTACTTC; cdr3_aa: CASSESGTGPYEQYF
clone_size: NA; v_call: TRBV18; j_call: TRBJ2-7; d_call: NA; cdr3_nt: TGTGCCAGCTCATTTACCTACGAGCAGTACTTC; cdr3_aa: CASSFTYEQYF
clone_size: NA; v_call: TRBV28; j_call: TRBJ2-5; d_call: TRBD2; cdr3_nt: TGTGCCAGCAGTTTGGCGGGGGGCCTGGAGACCCAGTACTTC; cdr3_aa: CASSLAGGLETQYF
clone_size: NA; v_call: TRBV18; j_call: TRBJ2-7; d_call: NA; cdr3_nt: TGTGCCAGCTCACCACCGGGAGGAAACTACGAGCAGTACTTC; cdr3_aa: CASSPPGGNYEQYF
clone_size: NA; v_call: TRBV6-1; j_call: TRBJ2-7; d_call: TRBD1; cdr3_nt: TGTGCCAGCAGTGCTCCGGGACAGTTCGTCCGATCCTACGAGCAGTACTTC; cdr3_aa: CASSAPGQFVRSYEQYF
clone_size: NA; v_call: TRBV10-1; j_call: TRBJ1-1; d_call: NA; cdr3_nt: TGCGCCAGCAGTGTTAACAGAGAGAACACTGAAGCTTTCTTT; cdr3_aa: CASSVNRENTEAFF
clone_size: NA; v_call: TRBV6-1; j_call: TRBJ1-2; d_call: NA; cdr3_nt: TGTGCCAGCAGTGAAGTTCCCAGGGACCTCTATGGCTACACCTTC; cdr3_aa: CASSEVPRDLYGYTF
clone_size: NA; v_call: TRBV7-9; j_call: TRBJ1-5; d_call: NA; cdr3_nt: TGTGCCAGCAGCTTAGGGGAGGGACCTTTGAATCAGCCCCAGCATTTT; cdr3_aa: CASSLGEGPLNQPQHF
clone_size: NA; v_call: TRBV6-1; j_call: TRBJ1-6; d_call: NA; cdr3_nt: TGTGCCAGCAGTGAAGGGGGCGGGACAAAATCACCCCTCCACTTT; cdr3_aa: CASSEGGGTKSPLHF
clone_size: NA; v_call: TRBV7-6; j_call: TRBJ1-1; d_call: NA; cdr3_nt: TGTGCTAGCAGCTCCAACCGGCAGGGTTCAGCTTTCTTT; cdr3_aa: CASSSNRQGSAFF
clone_size: NA; v_call: TRBV30; j_call: TRBJ2-1; d_call: NA; cdr3_nt: TGTGCCTGGAGTGTAAGGTACAATGAGCAGTTCTTC; cdr3_aa: CAWSVRYNEQFF
clone_size: once; v_call: TRBV6-1; j_call: TRBJ2-7; d_call: NA; cdr3_nt: TGTGCCAGCAGGCCCCCCAGGGGCGAGCAGTACTTC; cdr3_aa: CASRPPRGEQYF
clone_size: NA; v_call: TRBV11-2; j_call: TRBJ1-2; d_call: TRBD1; cdr3_nt: TGTGCCAGCAGCTTGGGACAGGGTATAGGCTACACCTTC; cdr3_aa: CASSLGQGIGYTF
clone_size: NA; v_call: TRBV5-1; j_call: TRBJ2-3; d_call: NA; cdr3_nt: TGCGCCAGCAGCACGAGCACAGATACGCAGTATTTT; cdr3_aa: CASSTSTDTQYF
clone_size: NA; v_call: TRBV5-1; j_call: TRBJ2-7; d_call: NA; cdr3_nt: TGCGCCAGCAGCTTGGGGCTGAGCGAGCAGTACTTC; cdr3_aa: CASSLGLSEQYF
clone_size: NA; v_call: TRBV10-3; j_call: TRBJ2-1; d_call: TRBD1; cdr3_nt: TGTGCCATCAGTCACTCGGGACAGCCGAATGAGCAGTTCTTC; cdr3_aa: CAISHSGQPNEQFF
clone_size: NA; v_call: TRBV5-1; j_call: TRBJ2-3; d_call: NA; cdr3_nt: TGCGCCAGCAGCTTAGGGTCCCTACGAGATACGCAGTATTTT; cdr3_aa: CASSLGSLRDTQYF
clone_size: NA; v_call: TRBV19; j_call: TRBJ1-5; d_call: NA; cdr3_nt: TGTGCCAGGAAACCCGACGTGAGCTACAATCAGCCCCAGCATTTT; cdr3_aa: CARKPDVSYNQPQHF
clone_size: NA; v_call: TRBV7-9; j_call: TRBJ2-5; d_call: TRBD2; cdr3_nt: TGTGCCAGCAGCTCAACAGGACTAGCAGGAGGCGAGACCCAGTACTTC; cdr3_aa: CASSSTGLAGGETQYF
clone_size: NA; v_call: TRBV10-3; j_call: TRBJ1-5; d_call: NA; cdr3_nt: TGTGCCATCAGTGAGTCGGACATTGGGGGTGGGCCCCAGCATTTT; cdr3_aa: CAISESDIGGGPQHF